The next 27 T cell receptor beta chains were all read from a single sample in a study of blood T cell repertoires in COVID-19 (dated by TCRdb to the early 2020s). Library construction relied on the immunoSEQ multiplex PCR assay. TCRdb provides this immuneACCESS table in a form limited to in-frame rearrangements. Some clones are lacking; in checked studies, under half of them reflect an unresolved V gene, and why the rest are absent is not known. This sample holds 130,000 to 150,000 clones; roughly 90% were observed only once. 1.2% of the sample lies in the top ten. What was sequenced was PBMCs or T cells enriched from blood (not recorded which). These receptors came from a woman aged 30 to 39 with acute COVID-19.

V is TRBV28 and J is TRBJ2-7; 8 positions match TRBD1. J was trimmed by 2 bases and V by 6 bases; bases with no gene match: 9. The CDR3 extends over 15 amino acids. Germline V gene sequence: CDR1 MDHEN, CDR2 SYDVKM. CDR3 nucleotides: TGTGCCAGCAGGGAAAACAGGGGGGTCCCCTACGAGCAGTACTTC. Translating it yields CASRENRGVPYEQYF.

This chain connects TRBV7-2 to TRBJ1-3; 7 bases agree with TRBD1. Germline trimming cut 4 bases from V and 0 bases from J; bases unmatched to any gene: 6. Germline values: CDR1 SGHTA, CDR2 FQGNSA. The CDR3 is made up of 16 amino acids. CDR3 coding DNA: TGTGCCAGCAGCTCACAGGGGCTACCCTCTGGAAACACCATATATTTT. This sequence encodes CASSSQGLPSGNTIYF.

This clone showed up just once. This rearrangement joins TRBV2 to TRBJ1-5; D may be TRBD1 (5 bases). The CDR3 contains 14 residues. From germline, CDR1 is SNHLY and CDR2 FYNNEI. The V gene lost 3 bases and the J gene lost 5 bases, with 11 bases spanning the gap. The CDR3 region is CASSEKGSHQPQHF. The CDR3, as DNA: TGTGCCAGCAGTGAGAAGGGGTCGCATCAGCCCCAGCATTTT. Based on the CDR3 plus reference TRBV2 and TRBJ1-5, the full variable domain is EPEVTQTPSHQVTQMGQEVILRCVPISNHLYFYWYRQILGQKVEFLVSFYNNEISEKSEIFDDQFSVERPDGSNFTLKIRSTKLEDSAMYFCASSEKGSHQPQHFGDGTRLSIL.

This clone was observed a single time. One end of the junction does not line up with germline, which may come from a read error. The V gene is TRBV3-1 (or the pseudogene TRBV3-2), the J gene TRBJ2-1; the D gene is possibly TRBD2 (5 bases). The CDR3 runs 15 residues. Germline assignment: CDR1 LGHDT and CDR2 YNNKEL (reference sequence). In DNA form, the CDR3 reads TGTGCCAGCAGCAAAATGTCCCTGGAGGCCAATGGGCAGTTCTTC. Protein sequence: CASSKMSLEANGQFF.

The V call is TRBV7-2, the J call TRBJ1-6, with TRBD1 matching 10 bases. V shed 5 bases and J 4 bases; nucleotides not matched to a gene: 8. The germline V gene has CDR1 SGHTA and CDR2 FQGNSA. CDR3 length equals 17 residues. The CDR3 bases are TGTGCCAGCAGCCCCGCCGGGACAGGGGTATATAATTCACCCCTCCACTTT. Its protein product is CASSPAGTGVYNSPLHF.

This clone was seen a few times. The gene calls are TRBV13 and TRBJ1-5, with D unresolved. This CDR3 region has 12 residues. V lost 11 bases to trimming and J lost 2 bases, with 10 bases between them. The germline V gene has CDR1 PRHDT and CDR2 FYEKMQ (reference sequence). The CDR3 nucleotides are TGTGCCTCTAAGCTGGGCAATCAGCCCCAGCATTTT. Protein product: CASKLGNQPQHF. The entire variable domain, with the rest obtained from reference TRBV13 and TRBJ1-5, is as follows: AAGVIQSPRHLIKEKRETATLKCYPIPRHDTVYWYQQGPGQDPQFLISFYEKMQSDKGSIPDRFSAQQFSDYHSELNMSSLELGDSALYFCASKLGNQPQHFGDGTRLSIL.

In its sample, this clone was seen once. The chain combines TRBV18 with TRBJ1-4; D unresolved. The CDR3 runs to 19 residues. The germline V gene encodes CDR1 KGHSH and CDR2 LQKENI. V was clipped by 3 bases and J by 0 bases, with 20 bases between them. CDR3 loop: CASSPFARLSAATNEKLFF. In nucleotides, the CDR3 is TGTGCCAGCTCACCGTTTGCCAGGCTGTCTGCTGCAACTAATGAAAAACTGTTTTTT. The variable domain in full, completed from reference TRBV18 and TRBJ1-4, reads NAGVMQNPRHLVRRRGQEARLRCSPMKGHSHVYWYRQLPEEGLKFMVYLQKENIIDESGMPKERFSAEFPKEGPSILRIQQVVRGDSAAYFCASSPFARLSAATNEKLFFGSGTQLSVL.

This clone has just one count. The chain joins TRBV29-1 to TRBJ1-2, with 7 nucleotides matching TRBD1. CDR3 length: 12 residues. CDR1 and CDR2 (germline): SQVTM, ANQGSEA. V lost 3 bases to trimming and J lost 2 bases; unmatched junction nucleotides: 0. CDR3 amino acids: CSVEDRNYGYTF. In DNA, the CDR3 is TGCAGCGTTGAGGACAGGAACTATGGCTACACCTTC.

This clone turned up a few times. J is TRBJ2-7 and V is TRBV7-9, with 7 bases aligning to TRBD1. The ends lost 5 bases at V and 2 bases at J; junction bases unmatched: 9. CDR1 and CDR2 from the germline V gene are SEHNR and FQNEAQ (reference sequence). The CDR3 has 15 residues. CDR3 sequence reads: CASSPGTVFPYEQYF. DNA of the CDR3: TGTGCCAGCAGCCCCGGGACAGTCTTTCCCTACGAGCAGTACTTC.

Here the CDR3 reads CARLPLGGVETQYF. CDR3 nucleotides: TGTGCCAGACTCCCCTTAGGGGGAGTAGAGACCCAGTACTTC. The rearrangement uses TRBV3-1 (or the pseudogene TRBV3-2) and TRBJ2-5, with D maybe TRBD1 (6 bases). The CDR3 runs to 14 residues. Germline V lookup: CDR1 LGHDT, CDR2 YNNKEL (reference sequence). V was trimmed by 9 bases and J by 4 bases, leaving 18 bases between them.

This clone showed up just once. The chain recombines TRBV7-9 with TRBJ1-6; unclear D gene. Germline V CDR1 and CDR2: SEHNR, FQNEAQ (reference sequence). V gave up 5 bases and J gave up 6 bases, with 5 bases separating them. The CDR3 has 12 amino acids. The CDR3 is CASSHPNSPLHF. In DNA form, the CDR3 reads TGTGCCAGCAGCCATCCTAATTCACCCCTCCACTTT.

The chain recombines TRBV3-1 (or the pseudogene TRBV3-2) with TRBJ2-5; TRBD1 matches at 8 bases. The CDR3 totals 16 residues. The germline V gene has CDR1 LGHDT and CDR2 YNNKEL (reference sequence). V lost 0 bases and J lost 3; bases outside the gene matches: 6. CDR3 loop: CASSQDRATGEETQYF. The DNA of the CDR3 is TGTGCCAGCAGCCAAGATCGAGCGACAGGGGAAGAGACCCAGTACTTC.

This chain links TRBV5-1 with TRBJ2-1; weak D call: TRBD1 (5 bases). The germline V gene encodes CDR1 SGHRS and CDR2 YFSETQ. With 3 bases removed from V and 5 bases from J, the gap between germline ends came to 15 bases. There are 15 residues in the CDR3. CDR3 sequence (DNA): TGCGCCAGCAGCTCCCAGGGCGGTAACCACAATGAGCAGTTCTTC. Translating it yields CASSSQGGNHNEQFF.

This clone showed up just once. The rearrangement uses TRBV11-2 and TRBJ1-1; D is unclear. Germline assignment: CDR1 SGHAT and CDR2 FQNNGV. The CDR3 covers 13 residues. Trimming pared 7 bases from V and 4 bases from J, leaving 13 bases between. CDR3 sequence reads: CASTPSAGTEAFF. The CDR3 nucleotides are TGTGCCAGCACCCCCTCCGCAGGCACTGAAGCTTTCTTT.

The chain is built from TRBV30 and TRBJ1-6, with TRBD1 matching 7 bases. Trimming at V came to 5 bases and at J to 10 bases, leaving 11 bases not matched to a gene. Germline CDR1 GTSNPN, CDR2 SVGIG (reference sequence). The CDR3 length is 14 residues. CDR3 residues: CAWVLTGAASPLHF. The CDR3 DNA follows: TGTGCCTGGGTTCTAACAGGGGCAGCCTCACCCCTCCACTTT.

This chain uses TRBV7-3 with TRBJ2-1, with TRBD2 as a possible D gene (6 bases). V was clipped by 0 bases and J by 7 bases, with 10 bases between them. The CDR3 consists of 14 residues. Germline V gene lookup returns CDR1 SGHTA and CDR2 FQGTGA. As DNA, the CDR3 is TGTGCCAGCAGCTTAACCGGGAGTGGGAATGAGCAGTTCTTC. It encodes CASSLTGSGNEQFF.

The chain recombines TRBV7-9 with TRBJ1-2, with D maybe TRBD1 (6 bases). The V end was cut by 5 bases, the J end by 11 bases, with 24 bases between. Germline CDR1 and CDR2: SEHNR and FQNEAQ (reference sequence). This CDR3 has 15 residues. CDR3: CASSLPIDLDRGYTF. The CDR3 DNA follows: TGTGCCAGCAGCCTACCGATCGATTTGGACAGAGGGTACACCTTC.

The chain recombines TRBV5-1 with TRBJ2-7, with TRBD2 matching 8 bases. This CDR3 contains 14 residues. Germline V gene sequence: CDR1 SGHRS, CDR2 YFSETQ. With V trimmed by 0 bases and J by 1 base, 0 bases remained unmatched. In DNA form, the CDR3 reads TGCGCCAGCAGCTTGGTAGCGGGATCCTACGAGCAGTACTTC. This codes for CASSLVAGSYEQYF.

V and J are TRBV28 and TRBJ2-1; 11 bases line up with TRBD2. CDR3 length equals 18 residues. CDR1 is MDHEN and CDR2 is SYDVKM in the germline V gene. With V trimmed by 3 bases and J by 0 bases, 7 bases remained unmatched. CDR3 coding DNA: TGTGCCAGCAGTTTCCCCCGAACTAGCGGGAGCTCCTACAATGAGCAGTTCTTC. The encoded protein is CASSFPRTSGSSYNEQFF.

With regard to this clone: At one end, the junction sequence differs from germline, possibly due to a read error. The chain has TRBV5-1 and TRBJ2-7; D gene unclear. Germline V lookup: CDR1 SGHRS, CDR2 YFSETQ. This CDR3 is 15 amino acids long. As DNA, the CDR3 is TGCGCCAGCAGCTTGGAGTCTTCCTCGGTCTACCAGCAGTACTTC. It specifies CASSLESSSVYQQYF.

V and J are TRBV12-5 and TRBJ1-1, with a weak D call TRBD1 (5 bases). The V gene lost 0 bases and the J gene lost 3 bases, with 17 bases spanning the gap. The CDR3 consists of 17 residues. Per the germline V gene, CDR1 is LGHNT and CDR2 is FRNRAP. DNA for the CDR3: TGTGCTAGTGGTTTGGTTGAGCAGGGCGAGGAAGACACTGAAGCTTTCTTT. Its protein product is CASGLVEQGEEDTEAFF. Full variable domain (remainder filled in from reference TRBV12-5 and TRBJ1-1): DARVTQTPRHKVTEMGQEVTMRCQPILGHNTVFWYRQTMMQGLELLAYFRNRAPLDDSGMPKDRFSAEMPDATLATLKIQPSEPRDSAVYFCASGLVEQGEEDTEAFFGQGTRLTVV.

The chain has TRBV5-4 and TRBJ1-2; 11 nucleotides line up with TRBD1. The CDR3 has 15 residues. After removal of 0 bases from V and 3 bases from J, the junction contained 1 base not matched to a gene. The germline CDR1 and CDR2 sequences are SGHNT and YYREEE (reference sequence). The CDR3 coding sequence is TGTGCCAGCAGCTTGGGGACAGGGGGCTACTATGGCTACACCTTC. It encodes CASSLGTGGYYGYTF.

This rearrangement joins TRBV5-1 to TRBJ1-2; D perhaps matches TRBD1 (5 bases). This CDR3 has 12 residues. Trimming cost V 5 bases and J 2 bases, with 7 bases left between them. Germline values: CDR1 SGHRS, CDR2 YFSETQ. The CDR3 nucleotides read TGCGCCAGCAGGGGGGGAAACTATGGCTACACCTTC. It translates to CASRGGNYGYTF.

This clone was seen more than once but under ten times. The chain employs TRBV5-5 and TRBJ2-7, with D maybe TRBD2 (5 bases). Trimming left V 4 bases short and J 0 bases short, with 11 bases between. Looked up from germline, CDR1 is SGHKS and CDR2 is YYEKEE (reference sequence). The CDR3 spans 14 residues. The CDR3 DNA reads TGTGCCAGCAGCGCGCACGGGGTCTCCTACGAGCAGTACTTC. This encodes CASSAHGVSYEQYF. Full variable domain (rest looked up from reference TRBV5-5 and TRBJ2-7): DAGVTQSPTHLIKTRGQQVTLRCSPISGHKSVSWYQQVLGQGPQFIFQYYEKEERGRGNFPDRFSARQFPNYSSELNVNALLLGDSALYLCASSAHGVSYEQYFGPGTRLTVT.

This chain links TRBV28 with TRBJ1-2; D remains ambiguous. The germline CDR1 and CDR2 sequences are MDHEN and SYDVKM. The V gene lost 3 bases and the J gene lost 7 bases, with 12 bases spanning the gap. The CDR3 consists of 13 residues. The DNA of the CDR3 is TGTGCCAGCAGTTTGGGCGGGCCCCGTGGCTACACCTTC. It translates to CASSLGGPRGYTF.

CDR3 protein: CASSQDRGNTIYF. In nucleotides, the CDR3 is TGTGCCAGCAGCCAAGACAGAGGAAACACCATATATTTT. The gene calls are TRBV7-2 and TRBJ1-3; TRBD1 is a possible D gene (5 bases). This CDR3 has 13 residues. Germline assignment: CDR1 SGHTA and CDR2 FQGNSA. Deletions cut 5 bases from V and 4 bases from J, with 9 bases between. The full variable domain, its missing parts supplied by reference TRBV7-2 and TRBJ1-3, is GAGVSQSPSNKVTEKGKDVELRCDPISGHTALYWYRQSLGQGLEFLIYFQGNSAPDKSGLPSDRFSAERTGGSVSTLTIQRTQQEDSAVYLCASSQDRGNTIYFGEGSWLTVV.

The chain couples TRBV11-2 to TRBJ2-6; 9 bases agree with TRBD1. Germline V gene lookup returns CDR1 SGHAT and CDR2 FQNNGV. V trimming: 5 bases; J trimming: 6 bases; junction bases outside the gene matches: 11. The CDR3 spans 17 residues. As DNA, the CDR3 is TGTGCCAGCAGCCCATACAACCGGGACAGGGTGGCCAACGTCCTGACTTTC. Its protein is CASSPYNRDRVANVLTF. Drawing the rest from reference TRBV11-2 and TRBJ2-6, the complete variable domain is EAGVAQSPRYKIIEKRQSVAFWCNPISGHATLYWYQQILGQGPKLLIQFQNNGVVDDSQLPKDRFSAERLKGVDSTLKIQPAKLEDSAVYLCASSPYNRDRVANVLTFGAGSRLTVL.